The following is a T cell receptor (beta chain) sequence with its context. Its antigen is still unknown. The sample comes from a study of OX40 agonist ivuxolimab in advanced cancers. Libraries were prepared by immunoSEQ multiplex PCR; TCRdb keeps only in-frame clonotypes and omits some of them. The data contain about 22,000 clones, nearly 90% of them singletons. V lost 6 bases and J 0 bases, leaving 15 bases between the germline ends. Germline V gene lookup returns CDR1 MNHNS and CDR2 SASEGT. This CDR3 contains 15 residues. Study conclusions and caveats: With doses of 0.1-3.0 mg/kg, partial responders showed among the lowest clonal expansion.

The material sequenced was CD4+ or CD8+ T cells sorted from blood, taken in a trial of the OX40 agonist ivuxolimab. The TCR was taken from an adult with an advanced solid tumor such as melanoma, head and neck, liver or kidney cancer. The gene calls are TRBV6-1 and TRBJ2-7; D is uncertain. The CDR3 loop is CASRLTPISSYEQYF. In DNA, the CDR3 is TGTGCCAGCAGATTAACCCCAATCAGCTCCTACGAGCAGTACTTC.